This entry concerns a single T cell receptor beta chain. What it binds is not known. The record originates from a study of cytomegalovirus exposure and HLA in healthy donors. Looking at the study overall: T cells numbering about 180 million yielded approximately 120 million unique TCR beta sequences in an earlier analysis. Study results and limitations: A classifier reportedly called cytomegalovirus status with high sensitivity and specificity. CMV serostatus stood as the only immune exposure information on hand.

PCR primers comprised 60 Vbeta and 13 Jbeta primers. This table comes from immunoSEQ multiplex PCR, and its TCRdb copy is limited to in-frame clones, with some not included. The sample includes nearly 110,000 clones, around 75% seen only once; the top ten take 2.5% to 3%. The receptor comes from a male donor in good health and CMV-seropositive. The specimen sequenced was PBMCs.

As DNA, the CDR3 is TGTGCCAGCTCACCCGGGACAGGGGGTAGACGGACTGAAGCTTTCTTT. Its translation: CASSPGTGGRRTEAFF. The genes are TRBV18 and TRBJ1-1; 11 bases line up with TRBD1. The CDR3 loop spans 16 amino acids. After removal of 3 bases from V and 5 bases from J, the junction contained 8 bases not matched to a gene. The germline gives CDR1 KGHSH, CDR2 LQKENI.